The clone carrying this T cell receptor (beta chain) appeared many times. The antigen remains unidentified. Diagnoses used clinical symptoms, serum thyroxine and TRAb, thyroid ultrasound and orbital computed tomography. This blood was taken when hyperthyroidism was first diagnosed, before any ophthalmopathy symptoms existed. This sample was included in a study of T cells in Graves' hyperthyroidism and ophthalmopathy. Study-wide results and limits: Most expanded thyroid clonotypes above 0.001 also appeared in blood.

The CDR3 is 14 amino acids. Between the trimmed V and J ends, which lost 4 bases and 5 bases, there was a span of 12 bases. Germline values: CDR1 SNHLY, CDR2 FYNNEI. TCR beta CDR3 regions were amplified from RNA transcripts. HTBI primers drove first-round RT-PCR of the TCR CDR3. MiXCR, run by TCRdb on the multiplex PCR reads, gives a single entry per CDR3 protein. The top ten hold roughly a third of the sample, which has approximately 370,000 distinct CDR3 sequences, approximately 17% seen once. This receptor was obtained from a woman aged 25 to 45 with Graves' hyperthyroidism that later progressed to Graves' ophthalmopathy. This chain joins TRBV2 and TRBJ1-5; D perhaps matches TRBD1 (5 bases). Sequencing was done on a sample of blood. The CDR3 coding sequence is TGTGCCAGCAGTGGGGCAGGGTGGGATCAGCCCCAGCATTTT. Encoded protein: CASSGAGWDQPQHF.